This T cell receptor (beta chain) stems from a study of identical twins. Study-wide results and caveats: With abundant cord blood beta clonotypes, insertions were fewer; memory repertoires showed no such pattern. Not following the same donors, the study drew its conclusions from cross-sectional statistical analysis. Possibly, invariant MAIT and iNKT cells partly confounded zero-insertion analyses.

The CDR3 runs to 12 residues. Trimming took 7 bases from V and 6 from J, leaving 11 bases between them. Looked up from germline, CDR1 is MNHEY and CDR2 is SVGAGI. This clonotype occurred a few times. Its antigen is as yet unknown. TCRdb reprocessed the 5' RACE reads with MiXCR, giving one entry per CDR3 protein. The repertoire includes 200,000 to 250,000 distinct CDR3 sequences, less than 8% of them detected once, and 1.9% sits in the top ten. The same data also went into a second study, on yellow fever vaccine responses in identical twins. Per that study: The T cell response to vaccination in identical twins was reportedly partly convergent and partly personalized.

The rearrangement joins TRBV6-5 to TRBJ2-3; D is unclear. This TCR derives from a woman under 30 in good health. Sequencing used memory (CD45RO+) T cells sorted from blood. The CDR3 sequence: CASTRSGDTQYF. The CDR3 region has the DNA TGTGCCAGCACCCGTTCCGGGGATACGCAGTATTTT.